Listed below are T cell receptor beta chains from one sample, sequenced in a study of vaccination and CD4 T cells after COVID-19. These receptors' targets are unknown. TCRdb fed the PCR reads into MiXCR, producing one record per CDR3 protein. The table has fewer than 7,500 distinct CDR3 sequences, roughly a third seen once. The sequencing input was CD4+ T cells from blood, cultured in vitro. The receptors shown here come from a human donor in good health. Both conserved end residues are part of each CDR3. Fields, in order: clone size, D gene, J gene, V gene, CDR3 protein, CDR3 DNA. The D gene is left open where the match is weak. A row's size may be missing; if present it is once, few, many or a size class.

medium-sized TRBD2 TRBJ2-5 TRBV20-1 CSAGLAAYQETQYF TGCAGTGCTGGACTAGCGGCGTACCAAGAGACCCAGTACTTC
NA NA TRBJ1-1 TRBV9 CASSVSGVMNTEAFF TGTGCCAGCAGCGTGTCAGGGGTCATGAACACTGAAGCTTTCTTT
medium-sized NA TRBJ1-2 TRBV6-2/TRBV6-3 CASGRRGDYGYTF TGTGCCAGCGGTCGCCGGGGAGACTATGGCTACACCTTC
few TRBD1 TRBJ1-2 TRBV28 CASSFQGDRFRYTF TGTGCCAGCAGTTTTCAGGGGGACCGATTTCGCTACACCTTC
few TRBD2 TRBJ2-1 TRBV20-1 CSARLAGPSYNEQFF TGCAGTGCTCGACTAGCGGGACCCTCCTACAATGAGCAGTTCTTC
NA NA TRBJ2-4 TRBV20-1 CSARDPYSENIQYF TGCAGTGCTAGAGATCCATACAGTGAAAACATTCAGTACTTC
few NA TRBJ2-1 TRBV20-1 CSARDGVYNEQFF TGCAGTGCTAGGGACGGTGTCTACAATGAGCAGTTCTTC
NA NA TRBJ1-6 TRBV6-1 CASGYHPPLHF TGTGCCAGCGGCTATCACCCCCCCCTCCACTTT
NA NA TRBJ1-2 TRBV12-3/TRBV12-4 CASRKTASRWIYTF TGTGCCAGCAGGAAGACCGCGTCGCGATGGATCTACACCTTC
medium-sized NA TRBJ1-2 TRBV20-1 CSASGTVTNYGYTF TGCAGTGCTAGTGGGACGGTTACTAACTATGGCTACACCTTC
NA TRBD2 TRBJ2-7 TRBV6-1 CASSLRTSGYRPYEQYF TGTGCCAGCAGTCTCCGGACTAGCGGGTACCGGCCCTACGAGCAGTACTTC
NA TRBD2 TRBJ2-7 TRBV6-1 CASSETSGRAGEQYF TGTGCCAGCAGTGAGACTAGCGGGAGGGCCGGGGAGCAGTACTTC
few NA TRBJ2-7 TRBV7-7 CASSLGQGAYEQYF TGTGCTAGCAGCTTAGGGCAGGGCGCCTACGAGCAGTACTTC
NA NA TRBJ2-1 TRBV11-3 CASSSVASEQFF TGTGCCAGCAGCTCCGTAGCTTCTGAGCAGTTCTTC
NA NA TRBJ2-7 TRBV7-6 CASSLALGVAYEQYF TGTGCCAGCAGCTTAGCGTTGGGGGTAGCCTACGAGCAGTACTTC
few NA TRBJ2-2 TRBV5-1 CATTQGNTGELFF TGCGCCACCACACAGGGGAACACCGGGGAGCTGTTTTTT
NA NA TRBJ1-2 TRBV28 CASRQGYDYTF TGTGCCAGCAGACAGGGTTATGACTACACCTTC